This T cell receptor (beta chain) was sequenced for a study of cytomegalovirus exposure and HLA in healthy donors. This CDR3 has 16 amino acids. Trimming stripped 0 bases from V and 0 bases from J, with 10 bases between. CDR1 and CDR2 (germline): SGDLS, YYNGEE. It was with 60 Vbeta and 13 Jbeta primers that the PCR ran. Data came from immunoSEQ multiplex PCR; TCRdb stores just in-frame clones and leaves some out. The data show around 150,000 clones, roughly 83% seen once. The sequence derives from a woman in her late teens or twenties in good health and CMV-seronegative. Sequencing was performed on PBMCs. The genes are TRBV9 and TRBJ1-3; D gene unclear. Here the CDR3 DNA reads TGTGCCAGCAGCGTAGCGGGGAAAGACTCTGGAAACACCATATATTTT. It encodes CASSVAGKDSGNTIYF.